Listed below are T cell receptor beta chains from one sample, sequenced in a study of blood T cell repertoires in COVID-19. Data came from immunoSEQ multiplex PCR; TCRdb stores just in-frame clones and leaves some out. In the table there are roughly 290,000 clones, about nine tenths of which are singletons. The sample was PBMCs or T cells enriched from blood (not recorded which). These TCRs come from a woman aged 40 to 49 who had recovered from COVID-19. Both conserved end residues are part of each CDR3. Fields, in order: J gene, V gene, clone size, D gene, CDR3 DNA, CDR3 protein. D genes are given only for firm matches. Clone size is shown for a subset of rows, as once, few, many or a class of expanded clone.

TRBJ2-1 | TRBV19 | - | - | TGTGCCAGTAGTATTTCATTCAGGGTGGGCAATGAGCAGTTCTTC | CASSISFRVGNEQFF
TRBJ2-3 | TRBV5-1 | - | TRBD2 | TGCGCCAGCAGCGCGGGACTAGCGGGGACAGATACGCAGTATTTT | CASSAGLAGTDTQYF
TRBJ1-2 | TRBV29-1 | - | - | TGCAGCGTTGAGTCCGGGAAAACCGCCTCGGCCCGTTATGGCTACACCTTC | CSVESGKTASARYGYTF
TRBJ1-6 | TRBV4-3 | - | - | TGCGCCAGCAGCTTCTCTCTCGTCTCCTATAATTCACCCCTCCACTTT | CASSFSLVSYNSPLHF
TRBJ2-3 | TRBV13 | - | - | TGTGCCAGCAGCCCAAACTACACAGATACGCAGTATTTT | CASSPNYTDTQYF
TRBJ2-3 | TRBV7-2 | - | - | TGTGCCAGCAGTTACTACAACACAGATACGCAGTATTTT | CASSYYNTDTQYF
TRBJ1-1 | TRBV7-9 | - | - | TGTGCCAGCAGCTTAGCGGGGGGACGCACTGAAGCTTTCTTT | CASSLAGGRTEAFF
TRBJ1-1 | TRBV6-4 | once | - | TGTGCCAGCAGTCCTGGGGCGAACATGAACACTGAAGCTTTCTTT | CASSPGANMNTEAFF
TRBJ2-7 | TRBV5-1 | - | - | TGCGCCAGCAGCTTTACAGGGTTAGACGAGCAGTACTTC | CASSFTGLDEQYF
TRBJ2-7 | TRBV18 | - | - | TGTGCCAGCTCACCACCCTCCTCCGAGCAGTACTTC | CASSPPSSEQYF
TRBJ2-1 | TRBV6-2/TRBV6-3 | few | TRBD2 | TGTGCCAGCAGTTATTCGGGACTAGCGGGCAATGAGCAGTTCTTC | CASSYSGLAGNEQFF
TRBJ2-5 | TRBV5-1 | - | - | TGCGCCAGCAGCCTGACCCGGAGGGTCTCAGGCCAAGAGACCCAGTACTTC | CASSLTRRVSGQETQYF
TRBJ1-1 | TRBV19 | - | TRBD1 | TGTGCCAGTAGGCCACTACTGGACAGGGCTGGGACTGAAGCTTTCTTT | CASRPLLDRAGTEAFF
TRBJ2-7 | TRBV5-4 | - | TRBD2 | TGTGCCAGCAGCTGGGGACTAGCGGGAGGGGAGCGCGAGCAGTACTTC | CASSWGLAGGEREQYF
TRBJ1-4 | TRBV5-1 | - | TRBD1 | TGCGCCAGCAGCTTGGGGGCTCGCTCAGGGGGCTCTGAAAAACTGTTTTTT | CASSLGARSGGSEKLFF
TRBJ1-4 | TRBV7-9 | - | TRBD1 | TGTGCCAGCAAAGGGGGGCGAGACAGGGGCGAAAAACTGTTTTTT | CASKGGRDRGEKLFF
TRBJ1-1 | TRBV7-8 | - | - | TGTGCCAGCAGCTCCCCCTGGGGCCAATTAAGCACTGAAGCTTTCTTT | CASSSPWGQLSTEAFF
TRBJ2-2 | TRBV29-1 | - | TRBD1 | TGCAGCGCCGGGACAGTAAGGACCGGGGAGCTGTTTTTT | CSAGTVRTGELFF
TRBJ2-2 | TRBV6-5 | - | - | TGTGCCAGCAGTTACGCGGGACAGACGATCACCGGGGAGCTGTTTTTT | CASSYAGQTITGELFF
TRBJ1-1 | TRBV10-1 | - | - | TGCGCCAGCAGTGCGGCGGCCTGGGGGGCTGAAGCTTTCTTT | CASSAAAWGAEAFF
TRBJ2-3 | TRBV18 | - | TRBD2 | TGTGCCAGCTCTCTACTAGCGGGTCGACCAGATACGCAGTATTTT | CASSLLAGRPDTQYF
TRBJ2-7 | TRBV7-3 | - | - | TGTGCCAGCAGCCCCGACAGCTCCTACGAGCAGTACTTC | CASSPDSSYEQYF
TRBJ1-2 | TRBV5-1 | - | TRBD1 | TGCGCCAGCAGCCTTCATCTGACAGGGATGGATGGCTACACCTTC | CASSLHLTGMDGYTF
TRBJ2-7 | TRBV6-5 | - | - | TGTGCCAGCAGTTTGACAGCGTCCTACGAGCAGTACTTC | CASSLTASYEQYF
TRBJ1-2 | TRBV6-6 | - | - | TGTGCCAGCAGTTATAACAGGCAGGGGAACGGCTACACCTTC | CASSYNRQGNGYTF
TRBJ1-4 | TRBV6-5 | - | - | TGTGCCAGCAGGCTGGGGCGTAATGAAAAACTGTTTTTT | CASRLGRNEKLFF
TRBJ1-2 | TRBV7-9 | - | TRBD1 | TGTGCCACCACCCTTGGACAGGGGTCAGGTGGCTACACCTTC | CATTLGQGSGGYTF
TRBJ2-7 | TRBV6-5 | once | - | TGTGCTGCAGGGCGCTCCTACGAGCAGTACTTC | CAAGRSYEQYF
TRBJ1-4 | TRBV25-1 | - | - | TGTGCCAGCAGTGAAGAGGGCCCGAATGAAAAACTGTTTTTT | CASSEEGPNEKLFF
TRBJ1-2 | TRBV18 | once | - | TGTGCCAGCTCACGTGGGGGCCTCCTCTATGGCTACACCTTC | CASSRGGLLYGYTF
TRBJ1-5 | TRBV27 | - | - | TGTGCCAGCAGTCCAGGAATCAATCAGCCCCAGCATTTT | CASSPGINQPQHF
TRBJ2-5 | TRBV4-1 | many | - | TGCGCCAGCAGCCAAGGGAGGGTGCTAGCGCCGGGAACCCAGTACTTC | CASSQGRVLAPGTQYF
TRBJ1-1 | TRBV7-3 | - | TRBD1 | TGTGCCAGCAGCTTAACGTCGGGGGACAGGGTGCTTGAGGCTTTCTTT | CASSLTSGDRVLEAFF
TRBJ2-2 | TRBV5-1 | - | - | TGCGCCAGCTACCCAAGGAGCGGCGGGGGGGAGCTGTTTTTT | CASYPRSGGGELFF
TRBJ1-2 | TRBV6-5 | - | - | TGTGCCAGCAGTACGGTTCAGGGAAGGAGCTACACCTTC | CASSTVQGRSYTF
TRBJ1-2 | TRBV5-1 | - | - | TGCGCCAGCAGCCCAGGCCAAAGCTACTATGGCTACACCTTC | CASSPGQSYYGYTF
TRBJ2-7 | TRBV28 | few | - | TGTGCCAGCAGTTTCTTGGGGCCCACCTACGAGCAGTACTTC | CASSFLGPTYEQYF
TRBJ2-1 | TRBV6-1 | few | TRBD1 | TGTGCCAGCAGTGAAGGGGGGACAGGGTTCTACAATGAGCAGTTCTTC | CASSEGGTGFYNEQFF
TRBJ1-1 | TRBV7-2 | - | - | TGTGCCAGCAGACAGGGCAACATGAACACTGAAGCTTTCTTT | CASRQGNMNTEAFF
TRBJ2-5 | TRBV3-1/TRBV3-2 | - | - | TGTGCCAGCAGCCAAGATTTGGGGACACCCAGTCAAGAGACCCAGTACTTC | CASSQDLGTPSQETQYF
TRBJ1-2 | TRBV27 | - | - | TGTGCCAGCAGTTCAACAGGATCTGACAGTGTTTATGGCTACACCTTC | CASSSTGSDSVYGYTF
TRBJ1-6 | TRBV28 | - | - | TGTGCCAGCAGTTCAGGGGATAATTACACACCCCTCCACTTT | CASSSGDNYTPLHF
TRBJ1-2 | TRBV30 | - | - | TGTGCCTGGAGCCGACTAGGCTACACCTTC | CAWSRLGYTF
TRBJ2-6 | TRBV6-6 | - | TRBD1 | TGTGCCAGCAGTCGGACAGGTACGGGCCCTGGGGCCAACGTCCTGACTTTC | CASSRTGTGPGANVLTF
TRBJ1-2 | TRBV6-5 | - | - | TGTGCCAGCAGACCCGAGGTGGGGGCGTTGGGCTACACCTTC | CASRPEVGALGYTF
TRBJ1-2 | TRBV5-1 | - | TRBD1 | TGCGCCAGCAGCTTGGAGGGACAGGGGGCGGCTGGCTACACCTTC | CASSLEGQGAAGYTF
TRBJ1-2 | TRBV2 | - | - | TGTGCCAGCCTGGCGGCAAGAGCCTATGGCTACACCTTC | CASLAARAYGYTF
TRBJ2-1 | TRBV19 | - | - | TGTGCCACCACAAGGGGGTCGGGGTACAATGAGCAGTTCTTC | CATTRGSGYNEQFF